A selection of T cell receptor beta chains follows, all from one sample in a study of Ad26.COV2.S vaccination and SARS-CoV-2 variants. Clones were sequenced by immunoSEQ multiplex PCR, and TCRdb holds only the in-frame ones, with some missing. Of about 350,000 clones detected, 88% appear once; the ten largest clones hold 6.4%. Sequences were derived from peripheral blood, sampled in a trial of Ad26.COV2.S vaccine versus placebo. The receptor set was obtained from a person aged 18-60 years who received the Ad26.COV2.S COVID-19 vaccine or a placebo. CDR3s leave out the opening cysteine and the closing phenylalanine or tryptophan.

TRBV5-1	ASKLGYEQF
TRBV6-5	ASAQTVNYGYT
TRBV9	ASSVEGGSYNEQF
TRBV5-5	ASSLVGGTNTGELF
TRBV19	ASSIRAGSSYEQY
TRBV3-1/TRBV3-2	ASSYRDRDDSPLH
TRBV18	ASSPWGRGGAHSYEQY
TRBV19	ASSIRGTRPDEQY
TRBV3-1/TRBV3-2	ASRAYNEQF
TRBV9	ASSVVGQGGSPLH
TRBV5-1	ASSLEAGRYGYT
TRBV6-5	ASSSPRGQSVGVLF
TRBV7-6	ASSLGGLNQPQH
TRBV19	ASSISYGSANTGELF
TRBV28	ASSSPSGVGETQY
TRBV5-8	ASSTGLATSTDTQY
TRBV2	ASSDSGGGQPQH
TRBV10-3	AISEEGTVGYT
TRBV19	ASSIARRIRTDTQY
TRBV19	ASSIVLGQGSNEQF
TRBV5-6	ASSLSLWAEKLF
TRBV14	ASSHFGTTGVGTEAF
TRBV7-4	AINGHTGNQPQH
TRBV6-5	ASRRDRNQPQH
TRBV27	ASSFSGVGKNIQY
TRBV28	ASSPLGGLGNQPQH
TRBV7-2	ASSLGRNTIY
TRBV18	ASSQGNQPQH
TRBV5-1	ASRETTNEKLF
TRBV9	ASSPVGGQSTDTQY
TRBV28	ASRPLMGRRTDTQY
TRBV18	ASSRGTGETYEQY
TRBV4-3	ASSQDRAGTGGGYT
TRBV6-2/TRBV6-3	ASRRGPVGFQTGANVLT
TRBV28	ASSSWTGKTEAF
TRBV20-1	SARTGGTDT
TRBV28	ASSPPTGGEQF
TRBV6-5	ATATGLEPQH
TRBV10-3	AISLTPSTGAGNTIY
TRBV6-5	ASTLRTEFYGYT
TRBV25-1	ASSETGLAGELF
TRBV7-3	ASSQLPSGRGGGYNEQF
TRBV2	ASWRQGWGY
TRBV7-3	ASDEGQGKF
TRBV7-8	ASSHRSTSYEQY
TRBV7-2	ASSLMTGGALNYGYT
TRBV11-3	ASSQTGYGYT
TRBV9	ASSVLTGEKLF
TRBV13	ASSFSDMNTEAF